Below are 25 T cell receptor beta chains sequenced from a single sample in a study of T cells in Graves' hyperthyroidism and ophthalmopathy (dated by TCRdb to the late 2010s). The library was produced with multiplex PCR. Sequencing was performed on an Illumina HiSeq 2000. Amplification of TCR beta CDR3 regions was carried out from RNA transcripts. For the first round of RT-PCR on the TCR CDR3, the HTBI primer set was used together with the Qiagen OneStep RT-PCR kit. TCRdb itself trimmed the public reads at Q25 with fastp, ran MiXCR and retained productive beta chains. Entries are consolidated by CDR3 protein sequence, retaining the most common genes and DNA. This sample comprises some 350,000 distinct CDR3 sequences, 15% to 18% of them detected only once. In total, the top ten clones hold about 30% of the sample. Sequenced material: blood. These receptors originate from a woman aged 18-35 years with Graves' hyperthyroidism that later progressed to Graves' ophthalmopathy.

The table lists this clonotype with many counts. V and J are TRBV14 and TRBJ2-7; TRBD2 is a possible D gene (5 bases). CDR3 length: 20 amino acids. Germline V gene lookup returns CDR1 SGHDN and CDR2 FVKESK. V was cut by 0 bases and J by 3 bases, with 27 bases left in between. The CDR3: CASSQDHRPHGGQADYEQYF. In DNA form, the CDR3 reads TGTGCCAGCAGCCAAGATCATCGACCTCACGGCGGGCAGGCCGACTACGAGCAGTACTTC. Drawing the rest from reference TRBV14 and TRBJ2-7, the complete variable domain is EAGVTQFPSHSVIEKGQTVTLRCDPISGHDNLYWYRRVMGKEIKFLLHFVKESKQDESGMPNNRFLAERTGGTYSTLKVQPAELEDSGVYFCASSQDHRPHGGQADYEQYFGPGTRLTVT.

This clonotype was detected ten times or more. The gene calls are TRBV2 and TRBJ1-4; maybe TRBD1 (5 bases). Germline-derived CDR1 and CDR2 are SNHLY and FYNNEI. This CDR3 is built from 14 residues. Trimming cost V 5 bases and J 2 bases, with 9 bases left between them. CDR3 in DNA: TGTGCCAGCAGTTATTGGGGGACTAATGAAAAACTGTTTTTT. This encodes CASSYWGTNEKLFF.

This clonotype occurred many times. One end of the junction does not line up with germline, which may come from a read error. V is TRBV13 and J is TRBJ2-7; 11 bases are a match to TRBD1. CDR3 length: 15 residues. Germline-derived CDR1 and CDR2 are PRHDT and FYEKMQ (reference sequence). The CDR3 nucleotides read TGTGCCAGCAGCATAGGACAGGGGGCCTCCTACGAGCAGTACTTC. Translated, it gives CASSIGQGASYEQYF. Combining the CDR3 with reference TRBV13 and TRBJ2-7 gives the whole variable domain AAGVIQSPRHLIKEKRETATLKCYPIPRHDTVYWYQQGPGQDPQFLISFYEKMQSDKGSIPDRFSAQQFSDYHSELNMSSLELGDSALYFCASSIGQGASYEQYFGPGTRLTVT.

This clonotype was counted between two and nine times. V and J are TRBV5-5 and TRBJ2-5; D may be TRBD1 (5 bases). Germline V gene data show CDR1 as SGHKS and CDR2 as YYEKEE (reference sequence). Trimming pared 1 base from V and 4 bases from J, leaving 11 bases between. The length of the CDR3 is 14 residues. The CDR3 sequence: CASSLKSRVETQYF. The CDR3 DNA sequence: TGTGCCAGCAGCTTGAAAAGCAGGGTAGAGACCCAGTACTTC.

This clonotype was detected ten times or more. The chain recombines TRBV7-2 with TRBJ2-2; 13 bases match TRBD2. The CDR3 runs to 16 residues. J gave up 4 bases and V 4 bases, and 3 bases lay outside the gene matches. Germline lookup yields CDR1 SGHTA and CDR2 FQGNSA. The DNA for the CDR3 is TGTGCCAGCAGCTGGAGGACTAGCGGGAGCACCGGGGAGCTGTTTTTT. It yields the protein CASSWRTSGSTGELFF.

The rearrangement uses TRBV28 and TRBJ2-3, with TRBD2 identical over 11 bases. Germline loops: CDR1 MDHEN, CDR2 SYDVKM. The CDR3 covers 15 residues. Trimming took 6 bases from V and 13 from J; bases not matched to a gene: 15. The CDR3 nucleotides are TGTGCCAGCAGGGGGACTAGCGGACCCTCACAGAGAGAGTATTTT. It encodes CASRGTSGPSQREYF.

This clonotype has at least ten counts. V usage is TRBV20-1 and J usage is TRBJ2-5; D ambiguous. Germline lookup yields CDR1 DFQATT and CDR2 SNEGSKA (reference sequence). The CDR3 is 12 amino acids. Trimming left V 5 bases short and J 3 bases short, with 10 bases between. CDR3 loop: CSAGDTKETQYF. CDR3 nucleotides: TGCAGTGCTGGTGATACTAAAGAGACCCAGTACTTC.

This clonotype was seen only a few times. The rearrangement joins TRBV7-9 to TRBJ2-7; 8 bases agree with TRBD1. Per germline, CDR1 SEHNR and CDR2 FQNEAQ (reference sequence). The CDR3 runs 12 residues. The V and J ends lost 10 bases and 4 bases, in that order; junction bases with no gene match: 6. CDR3 sequence reads: CATGNRGYEQYF. Written as DNA, the CDR3 is TGTGCCACGGGCAACAGGGGGTACGAGCAGTACTTC.

This clonotype was counted at least ten times. The chain joins TRBV5-1 to TRBJ2-7; 9 nucleotides match TRBD1. The CDR3 spans 14 residues. Looked up from germline, CDR1 is SGHRS and CDR2 is YFSETQ. V trimming: 4 bases; J trimming: 4 bases; junction bases outside the gene matches: 6. The CDR3 here is CASSRDRVEYEQYF. DNA of the CDR3: TGCGCCAGCAGCAGGGACAGGGTCGAGTACGAGCAGTACTTC. The complete variable domain, with remaining parts taken from reference TRBV5-1 and TRBJ2-7, reads KAGVTQTPRYLIKTRGQQVTLSCSPISGHRSVSWYQQTPGQGLQFLFEYFSETQRNKGNFPGRFSGRQFSNSRSEMNVSTLELGDSALYLCASSRDRVEYEQYFGPGTRLTVT.

The gene calls are TRBV4-1 and TRBJ2-1; 12 bases line up with TRBD2. Trimming took 3 bases from V and 10 from J; bases not matched to a gene: 7. The length of the CDR3 is 15 residues. The germline V gene encodes CDR1 MGHRA and CDR2 YSYEKL. The CDR3 here is CASSQTSGSQGEQFF. CDR3 DNA sequence: TGCGCCAGCAGCCAGACTAGCGGGAGTCAGGGCGAGCAGTTCTTC.

The sample holds a few counts of this clonotype. The chain employs TRBV11-2 and TRBJ1-1; D is possibly TRBD1 (6 bases). Germline V gene data show CDR1 as SGHAT and CDR2 as FQNNGV. The V gene lost 7 bases and the J gene lost 1 base, with 16 bases spanning the gap. This CDR3 is built from 15 residues. The CDR3 region has the DNA TGTGCCAGCACTATTGGGGGCCTACGGAACACTGAAGCTTTCTTT. This encodes CASTIGGLRNTEAFF.

The gene calls are TRBV15 and TRBJ2-5; 7 bases are a match to TRBD1. Germline V CDR1 and CDR2: LNHNV, YYDKDF (reference sequence). V was pared by 4 bases and J by 1 base, with 3 bases of the junction left unmatched. This CDR3 has 14 residues. For the CDR3, the DNA is TGTGCCACCAGCATAGGGGGCTTCCAAGAGACCCAGTACTTC. It specifies CATSIGGFQETQYF. The full variable domain, in which reference TRBV15 and TRBJ2-5 provide the parts outside the CDR3, is DAMVIQNPRYQVTQFGKPVTLSCSQTLNHNVMYWYQQKSSQAPKLLFHYYDKDFNNEADTPDNFQSRRPNTSFCFLDIRSPGLGDTAMYLCATSIGGFQETQYFGPGTRLLVL.

As for this clonotype: The junction differs from germline at one of its ends, possibly a read error. This sequence joins TRBV6-2 or TRBV6-3 and TRBJ1-4; D unclear. This CDR3 spans 12 amino acids. CDR1 MNHEY and CDR2 SVGEGT come from the germline V gene. The CDR3 sequence is CAGSYMGEKLFF. The DNA of the CDR3 is TGTGCCGGCAGTTACATGGGTGAAAAACTGTTTTTT.

This clonotype was counted ten times or more. This chain joins TRBV28 and TRBJ2-3, with D tentatively TRBD2 (5 bases). In germline, CDR1 is MDHEN, CDR2 SYDVKM. The length of the CDR3 is 16 residues. Trimming cost V 5 bases and J 4 bases, with 19 bases left between them. The CDR3 DNA sequence: TGTGCCAGCAGTCCCGAGACCCCGGAGGTCCCAGATACGCAGTATTTT. Amino acid sequence: CASSPETPEVPDTQYF.

This clonotype was seen at least ten times. The V call is TRBV20-1, the J call TRBJ2-7, with 8 bases lining up with TRBD2. CDR1 is DFQATT, CDR2 SNEGSKA, per germline (reference sequence). The CDR3 is made up of 14 amino acids. J was trimmed by 3 bases and V by 6 bases; bases with no gene match: 10. The CDR3 DNA reads as TGCAGTGCCCGGGCCATAGCGGGAAGCTACGAGCAGTACTTC. Translated, it gives CSARAIAGSYEQYF.

A note on this clonotype: A much larger clone lies one base from this, so it may be a read error. This sequence joins TRBV7-8 and TRBJ2-7; TRBD1 matches 7 bases. The CDR3 covers 13 residues. Trimming took 5 bases from V and 5 from J; bases not matched to a gene: 6. Germline CDR1 and CDR2: SGHVS and FQNEAQ. CDR3 sequence reads: CASSPGDSHEQYF. The DNA of the CDR3 is TGTGCCAGCAGCCCCGGGGACAGCCACGAGCAGTACTTC.

This clonotype has more than one count but fewer than ten. The V gene is TRBV28, the J gene TRBJ2-7; D is uncertain. Germline V lookup: CDR1 MDHEN, CDR2 SYDVKM. The CDR3 is 14 residues long. The V end lost 4 bases, the J end lost 4 bases, and 14 bases lay between the germline ends. CDR3 nucleotides: TGTGCCAGCAGTTCCCTTTCCGCACAGTACGAGCAGTACTTC. It is translated as CASSSLSAQYEQYF.

This clonotype was found many times. The chain combines TRBV15 with TRBJ1-1, with unresolved D. The germline V gene has CDR1 LNHNV and CDR2 YYDKDF (reference sequence). The CDR3 runs to 13 residues. Trimming left V 5 bases short and J 1 base short, with 8 bases between. CDR3 protein: CATSGERNTEAFF. CDR3 in DNA: TGTGCCACCAGCGGGGAACGGAACACTGAAGCTTTCTTT.

About this clonotype: Just one base apart from a much larger clone, this may be a read error. The J gene is TRBJ2-1, the V gene TRBV7-2; D ambiguous. The germline CDR1 and CDR2 sequences are SGHTA and FQGNSA. The CDR3 runs 13 residues. V lost 3 bases and J 9 bases, leaving 12 bases between the germline ends. For the CDR3, the DNA is TGTACCAGCAGCTTCCCGGGCTCCCCTGAGCAGTTCTTC. Translated, it gives CTSSFPGSPEQFF.

This clonotype was detected many times. The rearrangement uses TRBV11-2 and TRBJ2-3; a possible D gene is TRBD1 (6 bases). The CDR3 sequence is 16 residues long. V lost 6 bases, J lost 2 bases, and 18 bases lay in between. Germline CDR1 SGHAT, CDR2 FQNNGV. CDR3 in amino acids: CASSFWLDSSTDTQYF. The CDR3 coding sequence is TGTGCCAGCAGTTTTTGGTTGGACAGCTCCACAGATACGCAGTATTTT.

This clonotype occurred many times. The rearrangement links TRBV28 to TRBJ2-5, with a possible D match to TRBD1 (6 bases). The CDR3 consists of 15 residues. Germline lookup yields CDR1 MDHEN and CDR2 SYDVKM. V lost 5 bases and J lost 1, with 14 bases in between. The CDR3 DNA reads as TGTGCCAGCAGTGGCAGGGGTTTGGGCCAAGAGACCCAGTACTTC. It codes for CASSGRGLGQETQYF.

This chain uses TRBV4-1 with TRBJ2-1, with TRBD2 matching over 7 bases. Germline CDR1 reads MGHRA; CDR2 reads YSYEKL. The CDR3 has 16 residues. Trimming at V came to 1 base and at J to 8 bases, leaving 11 bases not matched to a gene. In DNA, the CDR3 is TGCGCCAGCAGCCAAGTGGGACTAACCCACCGGGATGAGCAGTTCTTC. Its translation: CASSQVGLTHRDEQFF.

In its sample, this clonotype was seen many times. The V and J genes are TRBV28 and TRBJ2-7; TRBD1 agrees at 9 bases. Germline CDR1 reads MDHEN; CDR2 reads SYDVKM. Losses at the gene ends were 10 bases for V and 2 bases for J; bases not matched to a gene: 6. The CDR3 contains 13 residues. This CDR3 is CATKTGGTYEQYF. CDR3 nucleotides: TGTGCCACCAAGACAGGGGGAACCTACGAGCAGTACTTC.

V usage is TRBV3-1 and J usage is TRBJ1-1; 12 nucleotides align to TRBD1. Germline CDR1 and CDR2: LGHDT and YNNKEL (reference sequence). Unmatched junction bases numbered 11, after V lost 5 bases and J lost 7 bases. This CDR3 contains 16 residues. The CDR3 DNA sequence: TGTGCCAGCAGCGGTTTTAGGGGACAGGGGGCGGGTGAAGCTTTCTTT. Residues: CASSGFRGQGAGEAFF. Drawing the rest from reference TRBV3-1 and TRBJ1-1, the complete variable domain is DTAVSQTPKYLVTQMGNDKSIKCEQNLGHDTMYWYKQDSKKFLKIMFSYNNKELIINETVPNRFSPKSPDKAHLNLHINSLELGDSAVYFCASSGFRGQGAGEAFFGQGTRLTVV.

In this sample, this clonotype turned up many times. The rearrangement links TRBV30 to TRBJ2-7, with D uncertain. Between the trimmed V and J ends, which lost 2 bases and 2 bases, there was a span of 13 bases. CDR1 is GTSNPN and CDR2 is SVGIG in the germline V gene (reference sequence). This CDR3 has 14 residues. The CDR3 sequence is CAWSSVTPPYEQYF. DNA for the CDR3: TGTGCCTGGAGTAGCGTCACACCCCCCTACGAGCAGTACTTC. Looking up the rest from reference TRBV30 and TRBJ2-7 gives the full variable domain: SQTIHQWPATLVQPVGSPLSLECTVEGTSNPNLYWYRQAAGRGLQLLFYSVGIGQISSEVPQNLSASRPQDRQFILSSKKLLLSDSGFYLCAWSSVTPPYEQYFGPGTRLTVT.